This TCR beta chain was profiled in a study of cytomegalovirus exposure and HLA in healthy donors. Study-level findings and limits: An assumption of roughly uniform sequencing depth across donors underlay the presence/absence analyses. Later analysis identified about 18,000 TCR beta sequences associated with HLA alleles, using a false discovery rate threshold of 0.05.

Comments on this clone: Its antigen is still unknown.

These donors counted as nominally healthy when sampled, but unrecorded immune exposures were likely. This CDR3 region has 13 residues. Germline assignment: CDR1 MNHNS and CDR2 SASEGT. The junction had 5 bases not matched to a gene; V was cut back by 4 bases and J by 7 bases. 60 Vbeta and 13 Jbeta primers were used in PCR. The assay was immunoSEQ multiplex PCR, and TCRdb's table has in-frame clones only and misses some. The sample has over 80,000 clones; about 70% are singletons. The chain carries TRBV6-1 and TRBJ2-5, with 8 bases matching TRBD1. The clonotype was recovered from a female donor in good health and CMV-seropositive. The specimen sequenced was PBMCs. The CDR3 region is CASSGTGPGTQYF. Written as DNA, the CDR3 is TGTGCCAGCAGTGGGACAGGGCCGGGGACCCAGTACTTC.